This entry describes one TCR beta chain. Its antigen is unknown. This sample was taken from a study of shared clonotypes between healthy human individuals. Notes on the study in general: Naive subsets generally had larger estimated richness than memory subsets.

Trimming at V came to 2 bases and at J to 1 base, leaving 2 bases not matched to a gene. The CDR3 sequence is 15 residues long. Germline CDR1 and CDR2: MDHEN and SYDVKM. Approximately 200 ng DNA, 30,000 to 35,000 T cell genomes, went into each sorted-subset replicate PCR. Under the authors' procedure: With immunoSEQ giving junction-only sequences and no quality scores, filtering differed. The table came from immunoSEQ multiplex PCR; TCRdb's copy has only in-frame clones and leaves some out. D and trimming were read from the DNA, whereas the V and J calls and clone size are those reported in that table. The profile covers about 2.3 million clones, with roughly 90% appearing a single time and 0.3% to 0.45% taken by the ten largest.

Sequenced input: naive CD4+ T cells from PBMCs. Regarding subset: CD45RA+ positively selected. This receptor was identified in a man between 18 and 29 years old in good health. Some clones in this sample may be carry-over from other donors' samples. The V and J genes are TRBV28 and TRBJ2-7; 10 bases line up with TRBD2. In DNA, the CDR3 is TGTGCCAGCAGTTTAAAACTAGCGGGATCCTACGAGCAGTACTTC. Protein: CASSLKLAGSYEQYF.